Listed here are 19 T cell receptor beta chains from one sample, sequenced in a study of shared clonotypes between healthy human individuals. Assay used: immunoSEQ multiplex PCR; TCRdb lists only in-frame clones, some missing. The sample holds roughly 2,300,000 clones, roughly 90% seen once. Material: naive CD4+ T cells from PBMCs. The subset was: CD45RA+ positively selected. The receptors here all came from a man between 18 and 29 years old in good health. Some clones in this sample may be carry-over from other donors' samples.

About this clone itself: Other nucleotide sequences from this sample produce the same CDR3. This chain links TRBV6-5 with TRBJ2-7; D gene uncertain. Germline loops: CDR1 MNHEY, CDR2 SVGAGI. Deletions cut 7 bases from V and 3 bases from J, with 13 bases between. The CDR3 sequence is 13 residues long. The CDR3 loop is CASIGGNNYEQYF. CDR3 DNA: TGTGCCAGCATTGGTGGAAATAACTACGAGCAGTACTTC.

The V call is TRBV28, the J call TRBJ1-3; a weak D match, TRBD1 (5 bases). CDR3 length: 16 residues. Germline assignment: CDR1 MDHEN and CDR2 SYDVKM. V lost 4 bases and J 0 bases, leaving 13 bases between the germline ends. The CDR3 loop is CASSYAGGPSGNTIYF. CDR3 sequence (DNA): TGTGCCAGCAGTTACGCGGGGGGTCCCTCTGGAAACACCATATATTTT.

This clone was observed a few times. CDR3 nucleotide sequence: TGCAGGGCGGGTGACTTGAACACTGAAGCTTTCTTT. Translating it yields CRAGDLNTEAFF. The rearrangement links TRBV29-1 to TRBJ1-1; D gene unclear. Germline-derived CDR1 and CDR2 are SQVTM and ANQGSEA. The CDR3 is 12 amino acids. The variable domain in full, with the rest retrieved from reference TRBV29-1 and TRBJ1-1, is SAVISQKPSRDICQRGTSLTIQCQVDSQVTMMFWYRQQPGQSLTLIATANQGSEATYESGFVIDKFPISRPNLTFSTLTVSNMSPEDSSIYLCRAGDLNTEAFFGQGTRLTVV.

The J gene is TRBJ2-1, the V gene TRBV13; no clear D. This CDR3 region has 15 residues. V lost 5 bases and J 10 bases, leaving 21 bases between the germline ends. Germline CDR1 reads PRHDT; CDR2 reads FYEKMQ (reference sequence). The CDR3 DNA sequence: TGTGCCAGCAGCCTCCGCAGATGGGTGGGGATAGAGCAGTTCTTC. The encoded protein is CASSLRRWVGIEQFF.

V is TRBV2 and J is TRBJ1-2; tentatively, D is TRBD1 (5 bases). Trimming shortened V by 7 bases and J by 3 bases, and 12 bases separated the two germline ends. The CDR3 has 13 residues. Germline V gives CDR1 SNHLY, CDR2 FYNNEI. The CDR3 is CASITGGDYGYTF. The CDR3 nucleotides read TGTGCCAGCATTACCGGGGGGGACTATGGCTACACCTTC.

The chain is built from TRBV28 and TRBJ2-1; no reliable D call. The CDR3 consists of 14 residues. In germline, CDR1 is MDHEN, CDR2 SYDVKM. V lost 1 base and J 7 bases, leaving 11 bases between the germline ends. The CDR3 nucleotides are TGTGCCAGCAGTTTATTTGGGCTGGTGAATGAGCAGTTCTTC. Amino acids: CASSLFGLVNEQFF.

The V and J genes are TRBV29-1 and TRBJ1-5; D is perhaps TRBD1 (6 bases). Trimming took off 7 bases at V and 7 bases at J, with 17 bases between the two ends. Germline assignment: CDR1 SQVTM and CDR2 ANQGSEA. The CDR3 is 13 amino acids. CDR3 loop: CSAQQGFRQPQHF. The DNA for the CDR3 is TGCAGCGCCCAACAGGGTTTTCGGCAGCCCCAGCATTTT.

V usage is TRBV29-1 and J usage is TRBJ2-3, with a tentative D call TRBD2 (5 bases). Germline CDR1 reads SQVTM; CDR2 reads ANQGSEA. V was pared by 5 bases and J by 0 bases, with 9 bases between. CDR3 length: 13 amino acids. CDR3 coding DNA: TGCAGCGTTACCAGGACTAGCACAGATACGCAGTATTTT. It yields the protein CSVTRTSTDTQYF.

CDR3 in amino acids: CASTNRWTDVAKNIQYF. CDR3 sequence (DNA): TGTGCCAGCACCAACAGGTGGACGGACGTAGCCAAAAACATTCAGTACTTC. The genes are TRBV27 and TRBJ2-4; D perhaps matches TRBD1 (5 bases). Per the germline V gene, CDR1 is MNHEY and CDR2 is SMNVEV (reference sequence). Trimming pared 7 bases from V and 0 bases from J, leaving 19 bases between. The CDR3 has 17 amino acids.

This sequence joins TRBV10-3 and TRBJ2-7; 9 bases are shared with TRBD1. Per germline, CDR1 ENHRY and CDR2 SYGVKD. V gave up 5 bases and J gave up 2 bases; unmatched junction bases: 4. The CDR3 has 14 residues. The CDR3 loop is CAISRTGVTYEQYF. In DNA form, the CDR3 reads TGTGCCATCAGTAGGACAGGGGTAACCTACGAGCAGTACTTC.

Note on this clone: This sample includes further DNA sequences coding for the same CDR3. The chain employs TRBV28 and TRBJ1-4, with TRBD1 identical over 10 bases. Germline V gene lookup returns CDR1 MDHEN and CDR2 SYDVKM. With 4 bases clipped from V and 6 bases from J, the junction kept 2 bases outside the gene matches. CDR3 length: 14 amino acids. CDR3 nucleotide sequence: TGTGCCAGCAGTTGGACAGGGGGGTATGAAAAACTGTTTTTT. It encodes CASSWTGGYEKLFF.

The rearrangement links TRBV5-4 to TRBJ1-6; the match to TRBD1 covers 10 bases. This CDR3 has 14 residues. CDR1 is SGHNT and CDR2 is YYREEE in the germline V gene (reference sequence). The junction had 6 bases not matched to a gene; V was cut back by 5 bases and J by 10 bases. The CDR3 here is CASSQGDRGSPLHF. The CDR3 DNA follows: TGTGCCAGCAGTCAGGGGGACAGGGGATCACCCCTCCACTTT.

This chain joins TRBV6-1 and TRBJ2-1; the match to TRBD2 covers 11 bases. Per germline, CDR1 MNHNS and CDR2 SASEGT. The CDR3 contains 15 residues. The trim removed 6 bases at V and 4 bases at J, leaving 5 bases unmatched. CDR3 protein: CASRSSSGRYNEQFF. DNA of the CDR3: TGTGCCAGCAGGTCCTCTAGCGGGAGGTACAATGAGCAGTTCTTC.

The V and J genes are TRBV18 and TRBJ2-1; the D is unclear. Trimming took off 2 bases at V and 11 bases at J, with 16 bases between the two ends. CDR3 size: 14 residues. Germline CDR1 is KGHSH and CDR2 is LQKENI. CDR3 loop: CASSPKAETNQQFF. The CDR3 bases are TGTGCCAGCTCACCAAAGGCTGAAACCAACCAGCAGTTCTTC.

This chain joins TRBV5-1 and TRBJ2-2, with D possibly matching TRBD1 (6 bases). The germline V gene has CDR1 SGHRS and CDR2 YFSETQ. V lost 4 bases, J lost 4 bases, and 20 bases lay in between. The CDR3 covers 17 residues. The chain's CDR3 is CASSPSGQTSSTGELFF. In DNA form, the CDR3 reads TGCGCCAGCAGCCCCTCCGGACAGACCTCGAGCACCGGGGAGCTGTTTTTT.

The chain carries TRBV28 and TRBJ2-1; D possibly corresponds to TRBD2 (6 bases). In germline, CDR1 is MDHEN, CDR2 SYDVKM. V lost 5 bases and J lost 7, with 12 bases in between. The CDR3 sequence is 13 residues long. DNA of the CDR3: TGTGCCAGCAGTGTGACTAGACGGAATGAGCAGTTCTTC. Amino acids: CASSVTRRNEQFF.

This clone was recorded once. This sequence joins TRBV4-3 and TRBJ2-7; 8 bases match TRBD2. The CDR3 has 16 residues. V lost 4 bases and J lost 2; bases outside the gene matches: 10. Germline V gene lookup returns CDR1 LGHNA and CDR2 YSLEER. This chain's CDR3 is CASSRNGGGTPYEQYF. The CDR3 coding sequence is TGCGCCAGCAGCCGCAACGGGGGGGGGACCCCCTACGAGCAGTACTTC.

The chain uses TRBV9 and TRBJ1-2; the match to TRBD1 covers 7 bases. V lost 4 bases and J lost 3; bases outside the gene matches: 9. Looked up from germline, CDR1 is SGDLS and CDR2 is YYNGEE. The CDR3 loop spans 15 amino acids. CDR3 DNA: TGTGCCAGCAGCACGACCTCCGGGACAGACTATGGCTACACCTTC. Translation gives CASSTTSGTDYGYTF.

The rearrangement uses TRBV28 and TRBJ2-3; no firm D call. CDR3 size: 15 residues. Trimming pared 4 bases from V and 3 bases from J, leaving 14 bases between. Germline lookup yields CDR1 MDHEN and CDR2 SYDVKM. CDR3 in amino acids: CASSSETLGTDTQYF. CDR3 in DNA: TGTGCCAGCAGTTCTGAGACACTCGGGACAGATACGCAGTATTTT.